This TCR beta chain was captured in a study of ipilimumab plus nivolumab after autologous stem cell transplantation. Turning to the study itself: Median doses per patient: a few ipilimumab, fewer than ten nivolumab. Both relapsed and primary refractory DLBCL were included. Points from the study as a whole: Authors suggest TCR repertoire, Treg phenotype and gut microbiota support further study.

The V end lost 1 base, the J end lost 1 base, and 8 bases lay between the germline ends. In germline, CDR1 is SGDLS, CDR2 YYNGEE. The CDR3 is made up of 14 amino acids. Some clones are missing from TCRdb's copy, which holds only in-frame ones; the method was immunoSEQ multiplex PCR. The sample includes 15,000 to 20,000 clones, around 81% of them seen just once. Patients got ipilimumab 1 mg/kg beginning 14 to 28 days post-transplant. Concerning this clone: Its antigen is unknown.

Sequencing was performed on PBMCs, taken in a trial of ipilimumab plus nivolumab as post-transplant consolidation. The gene calls are TRBV9 and TRBJ2-5, with D unclear. This TCR came from a male donor with diffuse large B-cell lymphoma. CDR3 in amino acids: CASSVRGSQETQYF. The CDR3 DNA is TGTGCCAGCAGCGTACGAGGCAGCCAAGAGACCCAGTACTTC.